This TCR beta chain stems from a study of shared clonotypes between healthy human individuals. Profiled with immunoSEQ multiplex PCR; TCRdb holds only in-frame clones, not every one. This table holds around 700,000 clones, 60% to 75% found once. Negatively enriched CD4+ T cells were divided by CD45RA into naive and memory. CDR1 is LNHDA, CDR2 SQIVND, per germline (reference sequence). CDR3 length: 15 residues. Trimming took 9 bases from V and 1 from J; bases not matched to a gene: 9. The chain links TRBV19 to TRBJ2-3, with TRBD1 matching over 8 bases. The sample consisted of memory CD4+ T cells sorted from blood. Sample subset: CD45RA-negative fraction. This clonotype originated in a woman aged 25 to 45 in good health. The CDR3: CASQRQGMGTDTQYF. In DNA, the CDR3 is TGTGCCAGCCAACGACAGGGGATGGGCACAGATACGCAGTATTTT.